The 32 T cell receptor beta chains reported below all come from one sample, sequenced in a study of cytomegalovirus exposure and HLA in healthy donors. PCR used 60 Vbeta primers and 13 Jbeta primers. Sequencing was performed with immunoSEQ multiplex PCR; in TCRdb, only in-frame clones are kept and a portion is missing. The sample has some 140,000 clones; around three quarters are singletons. Sequenced: PBMCs. The origin of the receptors is a middle-aged man in good health and CMV-seropositive.

The chain links TRBV5-6 to TRBJ2-3, with 12 bases identical to TRBD2. V gave up 5 bases and J gave up 2 bases; unmatched junction bases: 3. The CDR3 runs 15 residues. The V gene's germline CDR1 is SGHDT and CDR2 YYEEEE. The CDR3 DNA follows: TGTGCCAGCAGGCTAGCGGGAGGGACCACAGATACGCAGTATTTT. The encoded protein is CASRLAGGTTDTQYF.

This clone was picked up a small number of times. CDR3 residues: CASKPGGSDYGYTF. Here the CDR3 DNA reads TGCGCCAGCAAACCAGGGGGCTCGGACTATGGCTACACCTTC. V gene TRBV5-1 combines with J gene TRBJ1-2; 8 nucleotides align to TRBD1. CDR1 SGHRS and CDR2 YFSETQ come from the germline V gene. Unmatched junction bases numbered 7, after V lost 6 bases and J lost 3 bases. The CDR3 is 14 amino acids. The full variable domain, in which reference TRBV5-1 and TRBJ1-2 provide the parts outside the CDR3, is KAGVTQTPRYLIKTRGQQVTLSCSPISGHRSVSWYQQTPGQGLQFLFEYFSETQRNKGNFPGRFSGRQFSNSRSEMNVSTLELGDSALYLCASKPGGSDYGYTFGSGTRLTVV.

This clone has only one observation. CDR3 region: CASTRDTTYEQYF. CDR3 bases: TGTGCCAGCACCAGGGACACTACCTACGAGCAGTACTTC. The gene calls are TRBV6-1 and TRBJ2-7, with a weak D call TRBD1 (6 bases). Trimming stripped 7 bases from V and 2 bases from J, with 12 bases between. The CDR3 totals 13 residues. CDR1 and CDR2 (germline): MNHNS, SASEGT.

This clone was recorded only once. The chain joins TRBV7-8 to TRBJ1-4; 9 positions match TRBD1. The CDR3 length is 15 residues. Losses at the gene ends were 7 bases for V and 7 bases for J; bases not matched to a gene: 10. Germline-derived CDR1 and CDR2 are SGHVS and FQNEAQ. CDR3 in DNA: TGTGCCAGCACCATTAACAGGGGGCAAGGTGAAAAACTGTTTTTT. It encodes CASTINRGQGEKLFF. The variable domain in full, with the rest retrieved from reference TRBV7-8 and TRBJ1-4, is GAGVSQSPRYKVAKRGQDVALRCDPISGHVSLFWYQQALGQGPEFLTYFQNEAQLDKSGLPSDRFFAERPEGSVSTLKIQRTQQEDSAVYLCASTINRGQGEKLFFGSGTQLSVL.

This clone was seen a single time. This chain joins TRBV18 and TRBJ1-5; perhaps TRBD1 as D (6 bases). The V gene's germline CDR1 is KGHSH and CDR2 LQKENI. Deletions cut 6 bases from V and 11 bases from J, with 20 bases between. The CDR3 contains 14 residues. The CDR3 loop reads CASSLTGTKRAQHF. CDR3 nucleotide sequence: TGTGCCAGCTCCTTGACAGGAACTAAGAGGGCCCAGCATTTT. Together with reference TRBV18 and TRBJ1-5, the CDR3 gives the full variable domain: NAGVMQNPRHLVRRRGQEARLRCSPMKGHSHVYWYRQLPEEGLKFMVYLQKENIIDESGMPKERFSAEFPKEGPSILRIQQVVRGDSAAYFCASSLTGTKRAQHFGDGTRLSIL.

V usage is TRBV27 and J usage is TRBJ1-2; TRBD1 agrees at 9 bases. There are 15 residues in the CDR3. Germline CDR1 is MNHEY and CDR2 is SMNVEV (reference sequence). Trimming took 5 bases from V and 4 from J; bases not matched to a gene: 8. In DNA, the CDR3 is TGTGCCAGCAGTAAAACAGGGGGCGGCGGCTATGGCTACACCTTC. Translating gives CASSKTGGGGYGYTF.

The chain recombines TRBV2 with TRBJ2-7, with 9 bases fitting TRBD2. The CDR3 has 14 amino acids. The V and J ends lost 10 bases and 4 bases, in that order; junction bases with no gene match: 11. Germline V CDR1 and CDR2: SNHLY, FYNNEI. CDR3 sequence (DNA): TGTGCCACCCCAGGGCGGGAGGGCCGGTACGAGCAGTACTTC. Its protein is CATPGREGRYEQYF.

The gene calls are TRBV19 and TRBJ2-1, with TRBD2 identical over 13 bases. Germline lookup yields CDR1 LNHDA and CDR2 SQIVND (reference sequence). This CDR3 spans 18 amino acids. The junction had 8 bases not matched to a gene; V was cut back by 4 bases and J by 2 bases. The CDR3 region has the DNA TGTGCCAGTAGTAAAGGGACTAGCGGGATAAGGGCCTACAATGAGCAGTTCTTC. It specifies CASSKGTSGIRAYNEQFF. Looking up the rest from reference TRBV19 and TRBJ2-1 gives the full variable domain: DGGITQSPKYLFRKEGQNVTLSCEQNLNHDAMYWYRQDPGQGLRLIYYSQIVNDFQKGDIAEGYSVSREKKESFPLTVTSAQKNPTAFYLCASSKGTSGIRAYNEQFFGPGTRLTVL.

The gene calls are TRBV6-1 and TRBJ2-1; TRBD1 might be the D (6 bases). The germline V and J ends were trimmed by 4 bases and 9 bases, with 16 bases remaining between them. The CDR3 consists of 14 residues. The germline CDR1 and CDR2 sequences are MNHNS and SASEGT. The CDR3 bases are TGTGCCAGCAGTGCCTTACAGGGTGCGGGTGAGCAGTTCTTC. Translation gives CASSALQGAGEQFF.

The chain recombines TRBV5-1 with TRBJ2-5; TRBD1 aligns across 7 bases. The V and J ends lost 4 bases and 2 bases, in that order; junction bases with no gene match: 2. The CDR3 loop spans 13 amino acids. The V gene's germline CDR1 is SGHRS and CDR2 YFSETQ. CDR3 protein: CASSGTAQETQYF. CDR3 sequence (DNA): TGCGCCAGCAGCGGGACAGCTCAAGAGACCCAGTACTTC.

The chain carries TRBV9 and TRBJ1-5; 7 bases match TRBD1. The CDR3 is made up of 16 amino acids. Germline assignment: CDR1 SGDLS and CDR2 YYNGEE. With 4 bases clipped from V and 3 bases from J, the junction kept 10 bases outside the gene matches. The CDR3 coding sequence is TGTGCCAGCAGCCCGAAACCGACAGGGATCAATCAGCCCCAGCATTTT. Its protein is CASSPKPTGINQPQHF.

J is TRBJ2-1 and V is TRBV6-4; D is unresolved. Looked up from germline, CDR1 is MRHNA and CDR2 is SNTAGT. V shed 8 bases and J shed 7 bases, with 18 bases lying between them. The CDR3 length is 14 residues. The chain's CDR3 is CASPQAIYVNEQFF. DNA for the CDR3: TGTGCCAGCCCCCAAGCGATCTACGTAAATGAGCAGTTCTTC.

J is TRBJ1-5 and V is TRBV9; D perhaps matches TRBD1 (6 bases). CDR3 length: 15 amino acids. Looked up from germline, CDR1 is SGDLS and CDR2 is YYNGEE. V lost 0 bases to trimming and J lost 6 bases, with 13 bases between them. CDR3 protein: CASSVGRGGFQPQHF. The DNA for the CDR3 is TGTGCCAGCAGCGTAGGTAGGGGGGGATTTCAGCCCCAGCATTTT.

Comment on this clone: The junction differs from germline at one of its ends, possibly a read error. The V gene is TRBV7-7, the J gene TRBJ1-3; 9 bases match TRBD1. Germline loops: CDR1 SSHAT, CDR2 FNYEAQ (reference sequence). This CDR3 contains 14 residues. CDR3 sequence: CASSRGTGGNTIYF. In DNA, the CDR3 is TGTGCTAGCAGCCGGGGGACAGGGGGAAACACCATATATTTT.

The gene calls are TRBV10-3 and TRBJ2-5; 11 bases match TRBD2. The V gene's germline CDR1 is ENHRY and CDR2 SYGVKD. CDR3 length: 17 residues. Trimming at V came to 5 bases and at J to 5 bases, leaving 13 bases not matched to a gene. The CDR3 sequence: CAISKATIAGGRETQYF. The CDR3 DNA is TGTGCCATCAGTAAGGCGACGATAGCGGGAGGGCGGGAGACCCAGTACTTC.

The chain combines TRBV5-4 with TRBJ1-1, with no clear D. CDR3 length equals 15 residues. CDR1 and CDR2 from the germline V gene are SGHNT and YYREEE (reference sequence). V was pared by 0 bases and J by 3 bases, with 12 bases between. Here the CDR3 reads CASSLGEGGHTEAFF. For the CDR3, the DNA is TGTGCCAGCAGCTTGGGTGAGGGAGGCCACACTGAAGCTTTCTTT.

This rearrangement joins TRBV2 to TRBJ1-5, with D possibly matching TRBD1 (6 bases). V lost 0 bases and J 4 bases, leaving 13 bases between the germline ends. The CDR3 is made up of 16 amino acids. Germline values: CDR1 SNHLY, CDR2 FYNNEI. The CDR3 nucleotides are TGTGCCAGCAGTGAAGCGGGGACAAGAAGGAATCAGCCCCAGCATTTT. It codes for CASSEAGTRRNQPQHF. Combining the CDR3 with reference TRBV2 and TRBJ1-5 gives the whole variable domain EPEVTQTPSHQVTQMGQEVILRCVPISNHLYFYWYRQILGQKVEFLVSFYNNEISEKSEIFDDQFSVERPDGSNFTLKIRSTKLEDSAMYFCASSEAGTRRNQPQHFGDGTRLSIL.

As for this clone: The junction differs from germline at one of its ends, possibly a read error. This rearrangement joins TRBV7-9 to TRBJ2-7; no reliable D call. The CDR3 consists of 12 residues. The germline V gene encodes CDR1 SEHNR and CDR2 FQNEAQ (reference sequence). This CDR3 is CSSSFEAYEQYF. The DNA of the CDR3 is TGTTCCAGCAGCTTTGAGGCCTACGAGCAGTACTTC.

This clone was seen only a few times. The chain carries TRBV6-4 and TRBJ2-1; 8 nucleotides line up with TRBD2. Germline CDR1 MRHNA, CDR2 SNTAGT. J was trimmed by 5 bases and V by 3 bases; bases with no gene match: 6. The CDR3 has 15 residues. CDR3 sequence: CASSDGRGGNNEQFF. In nucleotides, the CDR3 is TGTGCCAGCAGTGATGGTCGGGGGGGGAACAATGAGCAGTTCTTC.

This chain links TRBV29-1 with TRBJ1-5; possible D gene TRBD1, 5 bases. CDR3 length equals 13 residues. Germline V lookup: CDR1 SQVTM, CDR2 ANQGSEA. Here the CDR3 DNA reads TGCAACCCCCGCGGGGGGAGCAATCAGCCCCAGCATTTT. Protein product: CNPRGGSNQPQHF.

Concerning this clone: At one end the junction does not follow the germline gene, possibly because of a read error. V usage is TRBV28 and J usage is TRBJ1-5, with D possibly matching TRBD1 (6 bases). CDR3 length: 14 residues. Germline CDR1 MDHEN, CDR2 SYDVKM. This chain's CDR3 is CASSLLGGAQPQHF. The CDR3, as DNA: TGTGCCAGCAGCTTATTAGGGGGTGCCCAGCCCCAGCATTTT. The full variable domain, its missing parts supplied by reference TRBV28 and TRBJ1-5, is DVKVTQSSRYLVKRTGEKVFLECVQDMDHENMFWYRQDPGLGLRLIYFSYDVKMKEKGDIPEGYSVSREKKERFSLILESASTNQTSMYLCASSLLGGAQPQHFGDGTRLSIL.

The CDR3 nucleotides are TGTGCCAGCGGGCGGGACTACGAGCAGTACTTC. Its protein is CASGRDYEQYF. This chain uses TRBV18 with TRBJ2-7, with a possible D match to TRBD2 (6 bases). Germline-derived CDR1 and CDR2 are KGHSH and LQKENI. The V gene lost 8 bases and the J gene lost 3 bases, with 8 bases spanning the gap. This CDR3 spans 11 amino acids.

This chain uses TRBV11-2 with TRBJ1-1; D perhaps matches TRBD1 (6 bases). V was pared by 5 bases and J by 10 bases, with 11 bases between. The CDR3 runs to 11 residues. CDR1 SGHAT and CDR2 FQNNGV come from the germline V gene. CDR3 nucleotide sequence: TGTGCCAGCAGCCCAGGGGAGGGAGCTTTCTTT. This codes for CASSPGEGAFF.

The rearrangement links TRBV14 to TRBJ1-1, with 8 bases that match TRBD1. CDR3 length: 15 residues. CDR1 is SGHDN and CDR2 is FVKESK in the germline V gene. The ends lost 4 bases at V and 4 bases at J; junction bases unmatched: 8. CDR3 DNA: TGTGCCAGCAGCCGTAAGAATACAGGGGGCACTGAAGCTTTCTTT. It encodes CASSRKNTGGTEAFF.

The chain recombines TRBV4-1 with TRBJ2-3; 11 nucleotides align to TRBD1. Germline-derived CDR1 and CDR2 are MGHRA and YSYEKL. This CDR3 has 17 residues. The trim removed 1 base at V and 5 bases at J, leaving 8 bases unmatched. CDR3 residues: CASSQARDRGIGDTQYF. CDR3 nucleotide sequence: TGCGCCAGCAGCCAAGCAAGGGACAGGGGGATCGGAGATACGCAGTATTTT.

In DNA form, the CDR3 reads TGTGCCAGCAGCCCCCGCGGGGGGCCCACCGGGGAGCTGTTTTTT. Residues: CASSPRGGPTGELFF. This sequence joins TRBV14 and TRBJ2-2, with TRBD2 identical over 8 bases. Germline V gene data show CDR1 as SGHDN and CDR2 as FVKESK. Trimming at V came to 4 bases and at J to 4 bases, leaving 5 bases not matched to a gene. This CDR3 region has 15 residues.

This clone was detected once. V gene TRBV25-1 combines with J gene TRBJ1-3; TRBD1 matches 7 bases. Germline V gives CDR1 MGHDK, CDR2 SYGVNS. Trimming removed 4 bases from V and 2 bases from J; junction bases left unmatched: 5. CDR3 length: 15 residues. The CDR3 is CASSVLRGTGNTIYF. CDR3 DNA sequence: TGTGCCAGCAGTGTCCTCAGGGGGACTGGAAACACCATATATTTT.

The rearrangement uses TRBV15 and TRBJ2-3; TRBD1 matches at 8 bases. The CDR3 totals 15 residues. Per the germline V gene, CDR1 is LNHNV and CDR2 is YYDKDF (reference sequence). Losses at the gene ends were 4 bases for V and 2 bases for J; bases not matched to a gene: 5. The CDR3 sequence is CATSTDRGPTDTQYF. The CDR3 DNA sequence: TGTGCCACCAGCACCGACAGGGGCCCCACAGATACGCAGTATTTT. Variable domain in full (rest from reference TRBV15 and TRBJ2-3): DAMVIQNPRYQVTQFGKPVTLSCSQTLNHNVMYWYQQKSSQAPKLLFHYYDKDFNNEADTPDNFQSRRPNTSFCFLDIRSPGLGDTAMYLCATSTDRGPTDTQYFGPGTRLTVL.

DNA of the CDR3: TGTGCCAGCAGTTACGGCTCCCCCTACGAGCAGTACTTC. This gives the protein CASSYGSPYEQYF. The chain couples TRBV6-6 to TRBJ2-7, with D hard to call. V was clipped by 2 bases and J by 2 bases, with 7 bases between them. The CDR3 sequence is 13 residues long. Germline V lookup: CDR1 MNHNY, CDR2 SVGAGI (reference sequence).

This clone was recorded once. The chain is built from TRBV5-1 and TRBJ1-3; TRBD1 matches 7 bases. V was pared by 4 bases and J by 2 bases, with 3 bases of the junction left unmatched. CDR1 is SGHRS, CDR2 YFSETQ, per germline. There are 14 residues in the CDR3. The CDR3 DNA reads as TGCGCCAGCAGCCCTGACAGGGCTGGAAACACCATATATTTT. Translation gives CASSPDRAGNTIYF.

The CDR3, as DNA: TGCAGCGTTGAAGAGGGAGGGACAGGGGACACTGAAGCTTTCTTT. Translated: CSVEEGGTGDTEAFF. This chain joins TRBV29-1 and TRBJ1-1, with 10 positions matching TRBD1. With V trimmed by 0 bases and J by 3 bases, 4 bases remained unmatched. The CDR3 spans 15 residues. The V gene's germline CDR1 is SQVTM and CDR2 ANQGSEA.

This sequence joins TRBV2 and TRBJ2-7; D is perhaps TRBD1 (5 bases). The CDR3 has 14 residues. Germline CDR1 is SNHLY and CDR2 is FYNNEI. V shed 3 bases and J shed 6 bases, with 15 bases lying between them. Written as DNA, the CDR3 is TGTGCCAGCAGTGACCCAGCAGGGTCGAGCGAGCAGTACTTC. Translation: CASSDPAGSSEQYF.